This T cell receptor (beta chain) was profiled in a study of cytomegalovirus exposure and HLA in healthy donors. Study in general: From some 180 million T cells, an earlier analysis saw approximately 110 million unique TCR beta sequences. Study-wide findings and caveats: Researchers counted around 170 TCR beta chains as cytomegalovirus-associated. For presence/absence analyses, sequencing depth was assumed to be roughly uniform across donors.

With respect to this clone: What it recognizes is unknown.

The CDR3 loop spans 13 amino acids. Germline CDR1 and CDR2: MNHEY and SMNVEV (reference sequence). With V trimmed by 4 bases and J by 2 bases, 0 bases remained unmatched. It was with 60 Vbeta and 13 Jbeta primers that the PCR ran. The table came from immunoSEQ multiplex PCR; TCRdb's copy has only in-frame clones and leaves some out. In the table there are over 100,000 clones, roughly four fifths of which are singletons. The sequence was obtained from a male donor in good health and CMV-seronegative. Sequenced sample: PBMCs. The V call is TRBV27, the J call TRBJ1-2, with 8 bases lining up with TRBD1. The CDR3 region is CASSWDRNYGYTF. CDR3 DNA sequence: TGTGCCAGCAGTTGGGACAGGAACTATGGCTACACCTTC.